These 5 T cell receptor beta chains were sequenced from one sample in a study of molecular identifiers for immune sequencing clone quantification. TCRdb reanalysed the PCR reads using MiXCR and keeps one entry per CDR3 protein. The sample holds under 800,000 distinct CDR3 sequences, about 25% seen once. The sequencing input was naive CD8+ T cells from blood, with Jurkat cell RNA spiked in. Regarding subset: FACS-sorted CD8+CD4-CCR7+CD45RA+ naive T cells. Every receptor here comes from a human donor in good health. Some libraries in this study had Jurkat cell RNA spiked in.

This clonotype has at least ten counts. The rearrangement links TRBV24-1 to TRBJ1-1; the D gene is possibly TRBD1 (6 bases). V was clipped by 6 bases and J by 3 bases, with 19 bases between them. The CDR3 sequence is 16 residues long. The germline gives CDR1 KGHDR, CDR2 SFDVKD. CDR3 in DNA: TGTGCCACCAGTTCCACATGGGGGCCGGAGGACACTGAAGCTTTCTTT. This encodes CATSSTWGPEDTEAFF.

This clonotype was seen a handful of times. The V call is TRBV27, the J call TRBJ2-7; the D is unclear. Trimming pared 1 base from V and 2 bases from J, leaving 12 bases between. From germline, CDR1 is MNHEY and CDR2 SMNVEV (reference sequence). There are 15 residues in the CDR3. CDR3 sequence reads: CASSLFVLAPYEQYF. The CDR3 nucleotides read TGTGCCAGCAGTTTATTTGTATTGGCACCCTACGAGCAGTACTTC.

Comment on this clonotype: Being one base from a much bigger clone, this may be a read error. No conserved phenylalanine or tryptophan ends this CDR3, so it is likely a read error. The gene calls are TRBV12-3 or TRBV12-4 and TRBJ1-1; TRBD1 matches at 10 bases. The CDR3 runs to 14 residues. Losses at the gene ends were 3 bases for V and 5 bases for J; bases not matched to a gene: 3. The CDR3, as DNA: TGTGCCAGCAGTTTGGGACAGGGGCTTACTGAAGCTTTCATT. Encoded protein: CASSLGQGLTEAFI.

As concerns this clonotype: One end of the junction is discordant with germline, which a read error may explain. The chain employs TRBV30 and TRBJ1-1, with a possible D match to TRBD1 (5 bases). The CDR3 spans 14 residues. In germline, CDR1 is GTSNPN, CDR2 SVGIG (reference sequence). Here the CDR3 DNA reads TGTGCCTGGAGTGTAGGAGGGGACTACACTGAAGCTCTCTTT. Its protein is CAWSVGGDYTEALF.

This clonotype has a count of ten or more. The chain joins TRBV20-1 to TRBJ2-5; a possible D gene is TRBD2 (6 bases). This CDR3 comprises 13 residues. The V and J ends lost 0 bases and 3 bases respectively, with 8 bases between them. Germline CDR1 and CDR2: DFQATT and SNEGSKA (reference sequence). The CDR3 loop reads CSARDLAEETQYF. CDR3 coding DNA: TGCAGTGCTAGAGATTTAGCGGAAGAGACCCAGTACTTC.